This T cell receptor (beta chain) was found in a study of T cell responses to AZD1222 COVID-19 vaccine. Sequenced by immunoSEQ multiplex PCR; TCRdb stores in-frame clones only, minus some. Among some 120,000 clones listed, 80% to 90% were seen once. Notes on this clone: Its antigen is not identified.

Overall study results and limits: As reported, nearly half of all spike-specific TCRs target variant regions that are unmutated. Baseline testing showed seropositivity in only 6 or 7 AZD1222 recipients. Spike was spanned by vaccine-associated CD4 TCRs, which were dominant at 160-218 and 743-854.

The CDR3 covers 14 residues. Germline V gene lookup returns CDR1 SGHNT and CDR2 YENEEA. Trimming stripped 3 bases from V and 3 bases from J, with 11 bases between. V gene TRBV11-3 combines with J gene TRBJ1-1; perhaps TRBD1 as D (6 bases). This material consisted of peripheral blood, taken on day 0 of AZD1222 vaccination. This TCR came from an adult in good health. The CDR3: CASSLSSGDTEAFF. The CDR3 DNA is TGTGCCAGCAGCTTGTCTTCAGGGGACACTGAAGCTTTCTTT.